Listed here are 5 T cell receptor beta chains from one sample, sequenced in a study of OX40 agonist ivuxolimab in advanced cancers. Profiled with immunoSEQ multiplex PCR; TCRdb holds only in-frame clones, not every one. The sample contains about 100,000 clones, 85% to 95% of which appear only once. The source was CD4+ or CD8+ T cells sorted from blood, collected in a trial of the OX40 agonist ivuxolimab. The source of these receptors is an adult with an advanced solid tumor such as melanoma, head and neck, liver or kidney cancer.

This clone is a singleton in its sample. The chain couples TRBV28 to TRBJ2-1; D remains ambiguous. The CDR3 covers 14 residues. Trimming took 6 bases from V and 3 from J, leaving 12 bases between them. In germline, CDR1 is MDHEN, CDR2 SYDVKM. DNA for the CDR3: TGTGCCAGCAGCGCGGTCGCCCACTACAATGAGCAGTTCTTC. It encodes CASSAVAHYNEQFF.

The chain is built from TRBV5-1 and TRBJ1-4; D gene ambiguous. Germline V lookup: CDR1 SGHRS, CDR2 YFSETQ. The CDR3 runs to 14 residues. V gave up 9 bases and J gave up 8 bases, with 20 bases separating them. CDR3 in DNA: TGCGCCACCCGACCCACCACAACGGGGGAAAAACTGTTTTTT. Its translation is CATRPTTTGEKLFF.

The chain links TRBV6-6 to TRBJ2-5, with D perhaps given as TRBD1 or TRBD2 (5 bases each). CDR1 and CDR2 from the germline V gene are MNHNY and SVGAGI (reference sequence). V lost 2 bases, J lost 3 bases, and 13 bases lay in between. This CDR3 comprises 15 residues. DNA for the CDR3: TGTGCCAGCAGTTACGACGGGGCATTAAAAGAGACCCAGTACTTC. This translates into CASSYDGALKETQYF.

This rearrangement joins TRBV5-4 to TRBJ2-1, with 7 nucleotides matching TRBD2. V lost 2 bases and J lost 4; bases outside the gene matches: 6. The CDR3 spans 15 residues. CDR1 and CDR2 from the germline V gene are SGHNT and YYREEE (reference sequence). CDR3 sequence (DNA): TGTGCCAGCAGCTTTACTAGCGCTTTTTACAATGAGCAGTTCTTC. Translation gives CASSFTSAFYNEQFF.

The chain joins TRBV6-1 to TRBJ1-3; maybe TRBD1 (6 bases). The CDR3 contains 12 residues. Germline V gives CDR1 MNHNS, CDR2 SASEGT. The ends were cut back, 10 bases at V and 1 base at J, with 8 bases in the middle. CDR3 nucleotides: TGTGCCACCGGACAGTCTGGAAACACCATATATTTT. It codes for CATGQSGNTIYF.